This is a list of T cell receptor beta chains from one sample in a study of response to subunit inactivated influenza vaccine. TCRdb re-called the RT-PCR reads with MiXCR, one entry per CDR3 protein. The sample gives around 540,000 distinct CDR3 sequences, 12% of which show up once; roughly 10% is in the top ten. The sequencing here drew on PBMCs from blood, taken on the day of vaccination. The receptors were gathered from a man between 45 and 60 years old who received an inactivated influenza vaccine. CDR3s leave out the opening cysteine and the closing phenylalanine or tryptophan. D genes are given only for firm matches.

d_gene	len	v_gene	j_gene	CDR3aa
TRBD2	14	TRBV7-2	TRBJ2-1	ASSLAASGGDNEQF
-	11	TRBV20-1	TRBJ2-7	SARTENSYEQY
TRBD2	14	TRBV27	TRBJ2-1	ASSSSSGGAVAEQF
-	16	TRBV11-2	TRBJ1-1	ASSQTGPVYLMNTEAF
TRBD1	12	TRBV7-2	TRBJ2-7	ASSRGTGVYEQY
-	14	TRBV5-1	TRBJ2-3	ASSLGPQTTSDTQY
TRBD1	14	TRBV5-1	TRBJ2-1	ASSLRTGGIDNEQF
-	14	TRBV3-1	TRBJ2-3	ASSQDLETTTDTQY
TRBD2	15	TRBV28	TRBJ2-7	ASSSRLAGGLGYEQY
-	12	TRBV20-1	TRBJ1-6	SARGRGYNSPLH
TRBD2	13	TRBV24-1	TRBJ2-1	ATSDLGRGGNEQF
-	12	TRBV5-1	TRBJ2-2	ASSLEVFTGELF
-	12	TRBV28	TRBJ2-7	ASSLPHLSYEQY
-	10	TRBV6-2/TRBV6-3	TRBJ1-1	ASSQRRNPAF
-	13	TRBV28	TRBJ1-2	ASSPPRRYNYGYT
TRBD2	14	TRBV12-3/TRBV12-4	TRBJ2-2	ASSLARLAGMWELF